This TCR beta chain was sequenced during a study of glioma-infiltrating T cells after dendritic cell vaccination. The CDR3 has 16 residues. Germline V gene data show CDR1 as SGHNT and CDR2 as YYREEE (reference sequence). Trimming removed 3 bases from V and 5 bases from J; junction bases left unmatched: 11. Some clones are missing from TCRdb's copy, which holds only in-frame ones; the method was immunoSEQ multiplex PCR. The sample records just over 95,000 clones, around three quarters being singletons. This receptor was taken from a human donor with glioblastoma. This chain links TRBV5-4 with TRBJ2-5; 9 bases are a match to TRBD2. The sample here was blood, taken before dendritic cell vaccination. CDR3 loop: CASSSGGAGGPETQYF. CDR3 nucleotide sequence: TGTGCCAGCAGCTCAGGAGGTGCGGGGGGGCCCGAGACCCAGTACTTC.